This paragraph covers one T cell receptor beta chain sequence. Sequenced by immunoSEQ multiplex PCR; TCRdb stores in-frame clones only, minus some. Seen here are about 160,000 clones, roughly 80% observed once, and the top ten hold around 7%. This entry is derived from a study of blood T cell repertoires in COVID-19. V was pared by 4 bases and J by 4 bases, with 9 bases of the junction left unmatched. The CDR3 runs to 15 residues. Germline CDR1 is SEHNR and CDR2 is FQNEAQ (reference sequence). The sequence was collected from a woman aged 40-49 years with COVID-19, enrolled during active disease. The sequenced material came from peripheral blood. This chain connects TRBV7-9 to TRBJ1-2, with 7 bases that match TRBD1. Here the CDR3 reads CASSSTPTGSYGYTF. DNA for the CDR3: TGTGCCAGCAGCTCCACCCCGACAGGGAGCTATGGCTACACCTTC.